This T cell receptor (beta chain) was observed in a study of T cell repertoires and HLA-DP antigens. Untouched CD4+ T cells were isolated by negative selection, averaging about 98% purity. Amplification used primers for 54 TRBV and 13 TRBJ segments. Generated by immunoSEQ multiplex PCR, the TCRdb table keeps only in-frame clones and is missing some. This table holds over 60,000 clones, around 80% found once. About this clone: Antigen: not known.

The CDR3 runs 13 residues. V was trimmed by 6 bases and J by 4 bases, leaving 12 bases between them. CDR1 is MNHEY and CDR2 is SVGAGI in the germline V gene. The sequence came from a man in his sixties in good health and CMV-seronegative. V is TRBV6-5 and J is TRBJ1-2; perhaps TRBD1 as D (5 bases). The sequenced material came from CD4+ T cells from PBMCs. For the CDR3, the DNA is TGTGCCAGCAGACTTGACAGAATCTATGGCTACACCTTC. Protein product: CASRLDRIYGYTF.